The text below deals with one TCR beta chain. The target of this receptor is not known. It has no much larger one-base neighbor in the sample; base qualities were not kept. Collaborating institutions collected whole blood in K2EDTA tubes following their own protocols. Collaborator samples were shipped for TCRbeta analysis as frozen whole blood, isolated PBMCs, or DNA extracted from either sample type. From the germline V gene (reference sequence), CDR1 is SGHKS and CDR2 is YYEKEE. From its cysteine to its phenylalanine, the CDR3 spans 14 amino acids. The read is trimmed to its CDR3 DNA, 42 bases read in frame from base 1. V loses 2 bases, J loses 3 bases, and the germline ends lie 11 bases apart. The sample is drawn from a study of blood T cell repertoires in COVID-19 (dated by TCRdb to the early 2020s). Background for the entire study: The collaborator samples originated in the United States, Italy and Spain and spanned the acute and convalescent phases of COVID-19. The material from the prospective study consisted of cDNA or gDNA derived from T cells, B-cell-depleted T cells, or PBMCs. The dataset comprised deeply sampled blood TCRbeta repertoires from subjects exposed to, actively infected with, or recovered from COVID-19. The repertoires were released in a freely available public database meant as a resource for research on the immune response to SARS-CoV-2. Samples came from the ongoing ImmuneRACE study (first 160 participants) plus 1,254 subjects from 6 global collaborators. The sample metadata nearly always contained a de-identified subject ID, COVID-19 status, age in years and sex. Where available, HLA class I and class II types were taken from metadata supplied by the sample provider and were not determined by assay-based typing.

Findings and caveats that apply to the study as a whole: The amount of clinical and demographic metadata varied by source and participant and was provided uncurated.

The immunoSEQ Assay, a bias-controlled multiplex PCR, was used to amplify TCRbeta CDR3 regions from genomic DNA. As for the original processing: Nucleated cell counts per sample were estimated from amplification of reference gene primers within the assay. To quantify the absolute abundance of each unique TCRbeta CDR3 rearrangement, sequence reads were collapsed and filtered. For each sample, productive Simpson clonality was calculated by taking the square root of Simpson's diversity index across productive rearrangements. The immuneACCESS repertoire file appears here via TCRdb, limited to in-frame rearrangements. These files lack a portion of the clones; in checked studies, under half of the deficit traces to unresolved V genes, and the cause of the others is not known. Clone size and the V and J calls come from that table; the DNA yielded D and trimming. This sample is represented by some 220,000 clones; around four fifths of them were singletons. Of the sample, more than 6% falls within the top ten clones.

The sequenced material came from peripheral blood. This receptor was obtained from a woman in her fifties or sixties with active or convalescent COVID-19. Rearrangement joined TRBV5-5 to TRBJ1-1; TRBD1 is perhaps the D gene, given 5 matching bases. CDR3 region: CASSFTGGDTEAFF. The DNA sequence reads TGTGCCAGCAGCTTCACCGGGGGGGACACTGAAGCTTTCTTT.